This T cell receptor (beta chain) was recorded in a study of T-cell reconstitution after alpha-beta-depleted transplantation in children. General study findings and limits: Expanded graft clones, several hundred of them, were reportedly the source of alpha-beta T cells about two months after transplant. At day 60, the high TCRbeta diversity found in some patients originated from recipient T cells and thymic progenitors that had survived. It was newly produced T cells that mostly accounted for T-cell counts and diversity one year after transplant.

Unique molecular identifiers tagged the TCRbeta library. TCRdb called the PCR reads again in MiXCR, with one record for every CDR3 protein. The table shows about 76,000 distinct CDR3 sequences, with roughly 13% occurring only once. Trimming took 5 bases from V and 7 from J, leaving 15 bases between them. The CDR3 extends over 14 amino acids. Germline-derived CDR1 and CDR2 are SGHTA and FQGNSA. This clonotype was seen many times. Its cognate antigen is unknown. This sample comprised PBMCs, mostly from graft donor cells, obtained 180 days after TCRalphabeta/CD19-depleted stem cell transplant. The chain combines TRBV7-2 with TRBJ1-5, with D tentatively TRBD1 (5 bases). The receptor was derived from a male patient aged 2-9 years who had a stem cell transplant for acute lymphoblastic leukemia, so the T cells may come from the graft donor. CDR3: CASSPGQGGQPQHF. DNA for the CDR3: TGTGCCAGCAGCCCGGGGCAGGGTGGGCAGCCCCAGCATTTT. Variable domain in full (rest from reference TRBV7-2 and TRBJ1-5): GAGVSQSPSNKVTEKGKDVELRCDPISGHTALYWYRQSLGQGLEFLIYFQGNSAPDKSGLPSDRFSAERTGGSVSTLTIQRTQQEDSAVYLCASSPGQGGQPQHFGDGTRLSIL.